This entry features one T cell receptor (beta chain) sequence. Measured with immunoSEQ multiplex PCR; TCRdb has only the in-frame clones, and not every one. Among about 22,000 clones, 70% to 85% were seen once, and the ten largest hold approximately 23%. The data were obtained in a study of ipilimumab plus nivolumab after autologous stem cell transplantation. This CDR3 has 14 amino acids. The V gene lost 11 bases and the J gene lost 3 bases, with 14 bases spanning the gap. The V gene's germline CDR1 is SGHDN and CDR2 FVKESK. This chain uses TRBV14 with TRBJ1-6, with D tentatively TRBD1 (6 bases). The sample consisted of PBMCs, taken in a trial of ipilimumab plus nivolumab as post-transplant consolidation. This receptor was taken from a male donor with diffuse large B-cell lymphoma. The CDR3 sequence: CASSGAVYNSPLHF. CDR3 sequence (DNA): TGTGCCTCCTCGGGGGCGGTCTATAATTCACCCCTCCACTTT.